The 30 T cell receptor beta chains presented below share a single source sample, sequenced in a study of high-grade serous ovarian cancer treatment subgroups. The data were produced by immunoSEQ multiplex PCR, yet TCRdb's version contains in-frame clones alone and is incomplete. The sample includes about 5,000 clones, almost 70% seen only once; the top ten take approximately 15%. Tumor samples were obtained before definitive surgery or chemotherapy. The sequencing sample was made of tumor tissue. These receptors were collected from a human donor with high-grade serous ovarian cancer.

This chain links TRBV4-3 with TRBJ1-2; D uncertain. Per germline, CDR1 LGHNA and CDR2 YSLEER. V was cut by 0 bases and J by 4 bases, with 12 bases left in between. The CDR3 is 15 amino acids. CDR3 nucleotides: TGCGCCAGCAGCCAAGACGTTAGAGGATCCTATGGCTACACCTTC. Translating it yields CASSQDVRGSYGYTF.

The chain couples TRBV25-1 to TRBJ2-1; D is unresolved. The germline gives CDR1 MGHDK, CDR2 SYGVNS. With 6 bases removed from V and 3 bases from J, the gap between germline ends came to 9 bases. There are 13 residues in the CDR3. The CDR3 is CASRAADYNEQFF. DNA for the CDR3: TGTGCCAGCAGGGCAGCCGACTACAATGAGCAGTTCTTC.

The chain uses TRBV9 and TRBJ2-3; no reliable D call. This CDR3 has 13 residues. V shed 0 bases and J shed 2 bases, with 4 bases lying between them. Germline CDR1 SGDLS, CDR2 YYNGEE. The CDR3 sequence is CASSVVVTDTQYF. Here the CDR3 DNA reads TGTGCCAGCAGCGTAGTAGTCACAGATACGCAGTATTTT.

The chain joins TRBV7-6 to TRBJ1-1; TRBD1 is a possible D gene (5 bases). Germline V gene sequence: CDR1 SGHVS, CDR2 FNYEAQ. V was shortened by 8 bases and J by 4 bases, with 14 bases between the two germline ends. This CDR3 has 13 amino acids. The CDR3 bases are TGTGCCAGCCGCGCTGGGGGGAGCACTGAAGCTTTCTTT. It specifies CASRAGGSTEAFF.

This clone came up once. The chain couples TRBV11-2 to TRBJ1-2; no definite D call. The CDR3 extends over 13 amino acids. CDR1 is SGHAT and CDR2 is FQNNGV in the germline V gene. V was trimmed by 1 base and J by 2 bases, leaving 5 bases between them. The CDR3 reads CASSLGPNYGYTF. CDR3 bases: TGTGCCAGCAGCTTAGGACCCAACTATGGCTACACCTTC.

The chain couples TRBV7-9 to TRBJ2-3; 10 bases align to TRBD2. The CDR3 consists of 17 residues. The V gene end was trimmed by 5 bases and the J gene end by 6 bases; junction bases not matched to a gene: 14. Looked up from germline, CDR1 is SEHNR and CDR2 is FQNEAQ (reference sequence). The CDR3 nucleotides read TGTGCCAGCAGCCCCCTGAAAGGGAGCGGGGGGGCCGATACGCAGTATTTT. Protein product: CASSPLKGSGGADTQYF.

The chain links TRBV25-1 to TRBJ2-3; weak D call: TRBD2 (5 bases). The CDR3 extends over 14 amino acids. Trimming took 2 bases from V and 2 from J, leaving 8 bases between them. Germline loops: CDR1 MGHDK, CDR2 SYGVNS. In nucleotides, the CDR3 is TGTGCCAGCAGTGAACGGGAATCCACAGATACGCAGTATTTT. Translating gives CASSERESTDTQYF. Full variable domain (missing parts from reference TRBV25-1 and TRBJ2-3): EADIYQTPRYLVIGTGKKITLECSQTMGHDKMYWYQQDPGMELHLIHYSYGVNSTEKGDLSSESTVSRIRTEHFPLTLESARPSHTSQYLCASSERESTDTQYFGPGTRLTVL.

In this sample, this clone is medium-sized (0.01 to 0.1%). This chain connects TRBV5-4 to TRBJ2-1; TRBD2 matches 7 bases. The CDR3 consists of 13 residues. The germline V gene encodes CDR1 SGHNT and CDR2 YYREEE (reference sequence). Trimming cost V 9 bases and J 7 bases; bases outside gene matches: 10. The CDR3 region has the DNA TGTGCCACCCGGGGGGTCCCTCGAAATGAGCAGTTCTTC. It specifies CATRGVPRNEQFF.

This clone came up a few times. The genes are TRBV9 and TRBJ2-3, with TRBD2 matching 12 bases. Germline assignment: CDR1 SGDLS and CDR2 YYNGEE. V gave up 0 bases and J gave up 5 bases; unmatched junction bases: 4. The CDR3 loop spans 16 amino acids. CDR3 in amino acids: CASSVGLAGVVDTQYF. The DNA of the CDR3 is TGTGCCAGCAGCGTAGGACTAGCGGGGGTTGTAGATACGCAGTATTTT.

V usage is TRBV19 and J usage is TRBJ1-3; possible D gene TRBD1, 6 bases. The length of the CDR3 is 14 residues. Germline V gene data show CDR1 as LNHDA and CDR2 as SQIVND (reference sequence). Trimming stripped 8 bases from V and 0 bases from J, with 11 bases between. Here the CDR3 DNA reads TGTGCCAGTTGGGGGCGGAACTCTGGAAACACCATATATTTT. Translation: CASWGRNSGNTIYF.

The V call is TRBV5-1, the J call TRBJ2-1; D is perhaps TRBD1 or TRBD2 (5 bases each). V lost 4 bases to trimming and J lost 10 bases, with 9 bases between them. The CDR3 has 11 residues. Germline CDR1 is SGHRS and CDR2 is YFSETQ. The CDR3 DNA follows: TGCGCCAGCAGCATCGGGGCCGAGCAGTTCTTC. Protein sequence: CASSIGAEQFF.

This clone was seen a few times. This chain connects TRBV9 to TRBJ2-5, with a possible D match to TRBD2 (5 bases). V lost 4 bases and J lost 4, with 20 bases in between. Germline V CDR1 and CDR2: SGDLS, YYNGEE. This CDR3 has 16 residues. The chain's CDR3 is CASSPTSRVGGETQYF. The CDR3 nucleotides read TGTGCCAGCAGCCCGACCTCGAGGGTAGGAGGAGAGACCCAGTACTTC.

This clone counts as medium-sized. The J gene is TRBJ1-1, the V gene TRBV13; D gene unclear. In germline, CDR1 is PRHDT, CDR2 FYEKMQ (reference sequence). V was pared by 0 bases and J by 10 bases, with 12 bases between. This CDR3 spans 13 amino acids. The CDR3 loop is CASSLGGRSGAFF. CDR3 in DNA: TGTGCCAGCAGCTTAGGCGGCCGATCCGGAGCTTTCTTT.

V usage is TRBV4-2 and J usage is TRBJ1-3, with 7 nucleotides matching TRBD1. Trimming removed 0 bases from V and 1 base from J; junction bases left unmatched: 6. The CDR3 is 17 amino acids. The germline gives CDR1 LGHNA, CDR2 YNFKEQ. The CDR3 region is CASSQEGTAFSGNTIYF. The CDR3 bases are TGTGCCAGCAGCCAAGAAGGGACAGCCTTTTCTGGAAACACCATATATTTT.

The chain combines TRBV2 with TRBJ1-2; TRBD1 might be the D (5 bases). The V end was cut by 8 bases, the J end by 7 bases, with 17 bases between. The CDR3 length is 13 residues. Germline V gene sequence: CDR1 SNHLY, CDR2 FYNNEI. CDR3 loop: CASDSRGRGGYTF. CDR3 coding DNA: TGTGCCAGCGACAGTCGTGGACGAGGTGGCTACACCTTC.

In this sample, this clone turned up once. The chain has TRBV6-6 and TRBJ1-2; D possibly corresponds to TRBD1 (6 bases). V gave up 8 bases and J gave up 6 bases, with 16 bases separating them. From germline, CDR1 is MNHNY and CDR2 SVGAGI (reference sequence). The length of the CDR3 is 13 residues. CDR3 residues: CASRRYPGDGYTF. The CDR3 DNA reads as TGTGCCAGCCGAAGGTACCCAGGGGATGGCTACACCTTC.

This clone has just a few counts. The J gene is TRBJ1-5, the V gene TRBV27; D gene ambiguous. Germline CDR1 and CDR2: MNHEY and SMNVEV (reference sequence). This CDR3 comprises 12 residues. Trimming left V 3 bases short and J 4 bases short, with 4 bases between. CDR3 sequence reads: CASSFQNQPQHF. The CDR3 DNA is TGTGCCAGCAGTTTCCAGAATCAGCCCCAGCATTTT.

This clone has only a few counts. The V and J genes are TRBV7-9 and TRBJ1-1, with 7 bases lining up with TRBD1. The length of the CDR3 is 13 residues. J lost 8 bases, V lost 5 bases, and 8 bases had no gene match. Per the germline V gene, CDR1 is SEHNR and CDR2 is FQNEAQ (reference sequence). This CDR3 is CASSPTPDREAFF. CDR3 sequence (DNA): TGTGCCAGCAGCCCCACCCCGGACAGGGAAGCTTTCTTT.

The chain carries TRBV29-1 and TRBJ1-2; 7 positions match TRBD1. V lost 7 bases to trimming and J lost 1 base; unmatched junction nucleotides: 6. CDR3 length equals 13 residues. The germline V gene has CDR1 SQVTM and CDR2 ANQGSEA. Written as DNA, the CDR3 is TGCAGCGCCGACAGGGAAAGTAACTATGGCTACACCTTC. Its protein is CSADRESNYGYTF.

The V gene is TRBV19, the J gene TRBJ2-5; TRBD2 is a possible D gene (6 bases). The V and J ends lost 6 bases and 0 bases respectively, with 14 bases between them. The CDR3 is 15 amino acids. The germline V gene encodes CDR1 LNHDA and CDR2 SQIVND (reference sequence). CDR3 in DNA: TGTGCCAGTAGATCCTCGCGGGGCAACCAAGAGACCCAGTACTTC. Translation gives CASRSSRGNQETQYF.

The chain uses TRBV6-5 and TRBJ2-6; D unresolved. Trimming removed 5 bases from V and 2 bases from J, with 10 bases in between. CDR1 and CDR2 from the germline V gene are MNHEY and SVGAGI. This CDR3 spans 15 amino acids. CDR3 amino acids: CASSSQWTGANVLTF. CDR3 sequence (DNA): TGTGCCAGCAGTAGCCAATGGACTGGGGCCAACGTCCTGACTTTC.

As regards this clone: Germline and junction disagree at one end, which may indicate a read error. The J gene is TRBJ1-2, the V gene TRBV10-3; a possible D gene is TRBD1 (6 bases). The CDR3 loop spans 15 amino acids. Germline-derived CDR1 and CDR2 are ENHRY and SYGVKD. CDR3 sequence reads: CASSLTGGSGEGYTF. The CDR3 DNA follows: TGTGCCAGCAGTCTGACGGGGGGCTCCGGGGAGGGCTACACCTTC.

The chain uses TRBV7-2 and TRBJ2-5; D remains unclear. Germline loops: CDR1 SGHTA, CDR2 FQGNSA. This CDR3 has 12 amino acids. Trimming shortened V by 2 bases and J by 10 bases, and 11 bases separated the two germline ends. The CDR3 spells CASSLPEGNQYF. The CDR3, as DNA: TGTGCCAGCAGCTTACCCGAAGGAAACCAGTACTTC.

The chain employs TRBV5-1 and TRBJ1-6; TRBD1 might be the D (5 bases). This CDR3 has 14 amino acids. The ends were cut back, 4 bases at V and 9 bases at J, with 14 bases in the middle. The V gene's germline CDR1 is SGHRS and CDR2 YFSETQ. CDR3 in DNA: TGCGCCAGCAGCCCGGACGGGGGAGGTTCACCCCTCCACTTT. This encodes CASSPDGGGSPLHF.

The V call is TRBV5-5, the J call TRBJ1-1; the D is unclear. Germline V CDR1 and CDR2: SGHKS, YYEKEE (reference sequence). The CDR3 totals 15 residues. Trimming removed 0 bases from V and 2 bases from J, with 11 bases in between. The CDR3 region is CASSLDRLRNTEAFF. CDR3 in DNA: TGTGCCAGCAGCTTGGACAGACTAAGAAACACTGAAGCTTTCTTT.

This clone was found a few times. The CDR3 DNA is TGTGCCAGCTCACCAACCGGGGGAGGCACTGAAGCTTTCTTT. Translation gives CASSPTGGGTEAFF. V is TRBV18 and J is TRBJ1-1; D might be TRBD1 (5 bases). There are 14 residues in the CDR3. V was clipped by 2 bases and J by 4 bases, with 11 bases between them. In germline, CDR1 is KGHSH, CDR2 LQKENI.

The V gene is TRBV19, the J gene TRBJ1-5; D call uncertain. The CDR3 contains 15 residues. Germline CDR1 is LNHDA and CDR2 is SQIVND (reference sequence). The ends were cut back, 7 bases at V and 7 bases at J, with 20 bases in the middle. The CDR3 region is CASTSRRTGGQPQHF. CDR3 nucleotides: TGTGCCAGTACCTCCCGGAGGACGGGCGGGCAGCCCCAGCATTTT.

This sequence joins TRBV27 and TRBJ2-1, with 11 bases matching TRBD2. Germline CDR1 MNHEY, CDR2 SMNVEV (reference sequence). CDR3 size: 18 residues. With V trimmed by 2 bases and J by 0 bases, 6 bases remained unmatched. The CDR3 nucleotides are TGTGCCAGCAGTTTAACCGGGACTAGCGGAATCTCCTACAATGAGCAGTTCTTC. The encoded protein is CASSLTGTSGISYNEQFF.

The V call is TRBV28, the J call TRBJ1-5; 8 positions match TRBD1. V lost 9 bases and J lost 4; bases outside the gene matches: 8. The CDR3 loop spans 14 amino acids. The germline V gene encodes CDR1 MDHEN and CDR2 SYDVKM. This CDR3 reads CASRQGPGNQPQHF. CDR3 coding DNA: TGTGCCAGTCGACAGGGGCCGGGGAATCAGCCCCAGCATTTT.

The rearrangement links TRBV19 to TRBJ1-5, with TRBD1 matching 8 bases. With V trimmed by 5 bases and J by 9 bases, 15 bases remained unmatched. The CDR3 consists of 16 residues. CDR1 is LNHDA and CDR2 is SQIVND in the germline V gene (reference sequence). The chain's CDR3 is CASSDRATGGGGPQHF. For the CDR3, the DNA is TGTGCCAGTAGTGACCGCGCCACAGGGGGAGGTGGGCCCCAGCATTTT.